The rows below give T cell receptor beta chains drawn from one sample of a study of human T cells and chemical hapten exposure. One entry per CDR3 protein results from TCRdb running MiXCR on the RACE reads. Of roughly 360,000 distinct CDR3 sequences listed, around 5% were seen once; the top ten hold around 2%. Sample: whole blood, taken in connection with sensitization to the hapten diphenylcyclopropenone (DPC). The receptors originated from a woman aged 45-65 years with alopecia areata. Some clones in this sample may be carry-over from other donors' samples. The CDR3 runs from the conserved cysteine through the conserved F or W. Fields, in order: D gene, CDR3 length, clone size, J gene, V gene, CDR3 protein, CDR3 DNA. The D gene is left open where the match is weak. Clone size appears in some rows only: once, few, many, or a class for an expanded clone.

TRBD1	16	-	TRBJ1-1	TRBV4-1	CASSHLDRGHKAEAFF	TGCGCCAGCAGCCACCTGGACAGGGGGCATAAGGCTGAAGCTTTCTTT
-	15	many	TRBJ2-1	TRBV14	CASSPGRSSYNEQFF	TGTGCCAGCAGCCCAGGCCGCAGCTCCTACAATGAGCAGTTCTTC
-	13	-	TRBJ1-2	TRBV29-1	CSVEDQGHGGYTF	TGCAGCGTTGAAGATCAGGGGCACGGTGGCTACACCTTC
TRBD1	14	few	TRBJ1-2	TRBV7-9	CASSLNRGIYGYTF	TGTGCCAGCAGCTTAAACAGGGGGATATATGGCTACACCTTC
TRBD1	16	-	TRBJ1-1	TRBV3-1	CASTPMGQGPNTEAFF	TGTGCCAGCACTCCAATGGGACAGGGACCCAACACTGAAGCTTTCTTT
TRBD2	17	many	TRBJ2-7	TRBV4-1	CASSQENQLAGDYEQYF	TGCGCCAGCAGCCAAGAAAACCAACTAGCGGGGGACTACGAGCAGTACTTC
-	13	many	TRBJ2-4	TRBV7-6	CASSDWAGGIQYF	TGTGCCAGCAGTGACTGGGCCGGTGGCATTCAGTACTTC
TRBD1	20	few	TRBJ1-5	TRBV20-1	CSAYVGNGQGEYRSNQPQHF	TGCAGTGCCTATGTGGGGAATGGACAGGGGGAGTATCGGAGCAATCAGCCCCAGCATTTT
-	14	many	TRBJ1-1	TRBV29-1	CSVLEGPSNTEAFF	TGCAGCGTCCTAGAAGGACCGTCGAACACTGAAGCTTTCTTT
-	15	many	TRBJ2-3	TRBV11-2	CASSLGTAGTDTQYF	TGTGCCAGCAGCTTAGGGACGGCCGGCACAGATACGCAGTATTTT
TRBD1	15	many	TRBJ1-6	TRBV4-3	CASSQVRDSQSPLHF	TGCGCCAGCAGCCAAGTTCGGGACAGTCAATCACCCCTCCACTTT
TRBD1	17	-	TRBJ2-1	TRBV4-3	CASSQEIGTASYNEQFF	TGCGCCAGCAGCCAAGAGATAGGGACAGCTTCCTACAATGAGCAGTTCTTC
TRBD2	18	few	TRBJ2-4	TRBV4-3	CASSQEAGVRVGKNIQYF	TGCGCCAGCAGCCAAGAAGCGGGAGTCAGGGTTGGCAAAAACATTCAGTACTTC
TRBD1	15	many	TRBJ2-1	TRBV3-1	CASRKGTASSNEQFF	TGTGCCAGCAGGAAGGGGACAGCCTCGTCCAATGAGCAGTTCTTC
TRBD2	13	-	TRBJ2-3	TRBV29-1	CSVLAGVLDTQYF	TGCAGCGTTCTAGCGGGAGTTCTAGATACGCAGTATTTT
-	15	many	TRBJ2-6	TRBV6-1	CASSVDGSGANVLTF	TGTGCCAGCAGTGTGGACGGTTCTGGGGCCAACGTCCTGACTTTC
-	11	many	TRBJ1-1	TRBV20-1	CSARSGVGAFF	TGCAGTGCTAGATCCGGCGTGGGAGCTTTCTTT
TRBD1	14	many	TRBJ1-3	TRBV12-3/TRBV12-4	CASRPTGSGNTIYF	TGTGCCAGCAGACCGACAGGGTCTGGAAACACCATATATTTT
TRBD1	16	-	TRBJ2-3	TRBV12-3/TRBV12-4	CASSTLTGVFTDTQYF	TGTGCCAGCAGTACCCTGACAGGGGTCTTCACAGATACGCAGTATTTT
-	14	many	TRBJ2-3	TRBV20-1	CSALRLSWTDTQYF	TGCAGTGCCCTACGCCTAAGTTGGACAGATACGCAGTATTTT
TRBD1	15	few	TRBJ2-1	TRBV20-1	CSANPGTEINNEQFF	TGCAGTGCTAATCCCGGGACAGAGATTAACAATGAGCAGTTCTTC
-	14	many	TRBJ2-1	TRBV2	CASTGDSGYNEQFF	TGTGCCAGCACTGGGGACTCGGGCTACAATGAGCAGTTCTTC
-	16	many	TRBJ1-4	TRBV4-3	CASSQDLWGAREKLFF	TGCGCCAGCAGCCAAGATCTTTGGGGGGCCCGGGAAAAACTGTTTTTT